This TCR beta chain comes out of a study of radiotherapy plus CTLA-4 blockade in lung cancer. Study results and caveats: In blood, TCR clones derived from the tumor expanded after radiotherapy plus ipilimumab. Increased serum interferon-beta after radiation also reportedly predicted response strongly.

Germline V gene data show CDR1 as LNHNV and CDR2 as YYDKDF (reference sequence). V lost 6 bases and J lost 5, with 13 bases in between. This CDR3 is 13 amino acids long. Using immunoSEQ multiplex PCR, the repertoire was profiled, and TCRdb retains in-frame clones only, with some absent. Found here are some 66,000 clones, around four fifths of them singletons; the top ten hold about 4%. Comment on this clone: Its antigen is unknown.

The sequencing used peripheral blood, collected from a patient treated with radiotherapy plus ipilimumab. This chain connects TRBV15 to TRBJ2-5; weak D call: TRBD2 (6 bases). The sequence was obtained from a human donor with non-small cell lung cancer who had a partial response to radiotherapy plus ipilimumab. The DNA of the CDR3 is TGTGCCACCAGGGGGCGGGATGGGGAGACCCAGTACTTC. It translates to CATRGRDGETQYF.